This TCR beta chain was profiled in a study of T cell responses to AZD1222 COVID-19 vaccine (dated by TCRdb to the early 2020s). Background on the whole study: A total of approximately 250 trial participants underwent TCR sequencing, of whom 200 to 220 had received two doses of AZD1222 and roughly 26 had received two doses of the MenACWY control vaccine. Trial participants were enrolled into age subgroups of 18-55, 56-69 and 70-plus years, which contained around 150, 28 and 57 TCR-sequenced participants, respectively.

A remark on this clone: Its antigen is unknown. No clone much larger than this one lies a single base away; base qualities are absent.

The time point label on this specimen signifies: baseline before first vaccination. The treatment or condition label, as the study defines it: meningococcal conjugate vaccine given as trial control. Vaccinee samples were obtained from the UK trials COV001 and COV002, which included a single-blind randomized controlled phase 2/3 trial of AZD1222 (ChAdOx1 nCoV-19) in healthy adults. For TCRbeta chain sequencing, PBMC samples were collected from trial participants at day 0 and at day 28 after the second dose. The CDR3 regions of human TCRbeta chains were subjected to immunosequencing. Per the original workflow: TCRs in the repertoires were matched against a reference library of SARS-CoV-2-specific TCRs that had been generated with the MIRA antigen-specificity platform. Breadth was defined as the fraction of unique TCRs that were SARS-CoV-2-associated. Depth was defined as the fraction of total T cells that were SARS-CoV-2-associated. Each spike-specific TCR was assigned to its reactive spike region and to a CD4 or CD8 class using the MIRA data. Log10-transformed breadth and depth values were compared by one-way ANOVA with Sidak's multiple comparisons tests. The immuneACCESS repertoire file appears here via TCRdb, limited to in-frame rearrangements. These files lack a portion of the clones; in checked studies, under half of the deficit traces to unresolved V genes, and the cause of the others is not known. V, J and clone size reflect that table, while D and trimming were determined from the DNA. Here the sample has about 150,000 clones; approximately 90% occur a single time. 3% to 4% of the sample is held by the ten biggest clonotypes.

The CDR3 goes from the cysteine to the phenylalanine over 16 residues. Only CDR3 DNA remains: 48 bases, in frame from the first base. V is cut back by 7 bases and J by 5 bases, with 11 bases in the junction unmatched. CDR1 MDHEN and CDR2 SYDVKM were looked up in the germline V gene. The full study reports these points: No day 14 peak-response samples were available, so repertoires were characterized only after the peak T cell response. Most participants were white British and females outnumbered males, and the authors suggested that clonal diversity may have been underestimated. A significant rise in spike-specific TCR breadth and depth was observed after two AZD1222 doses relative to day 0 and relative to MenACWY recipients. The 56-69-year group was small, and its depth increase did not reach significance, likely because of low power. Vaccine-associated CD4 TCRs spanned the whole spike protein, with dominant responses in regions 160-218 and 743-854. Reportedly, almost half of the unique spike-specific TCRs recognized epitopes lying outside the regions that are mutated in the B.1.351 and B.1.1.7 variants. Conclusions about previously exposed vaccinees were limited because only six AZD1222 recipients were SARS-CoV-2 seropositive at baseline.

The sample was peripheral blood, taken on day 0 of MenACWY control vaccination. This sequence uses TRBV28 and TRBJ1-5, and 10 junction bases match TRBD1. This receptor was obtained from an adult in good health. The CDR3 is CASTPGGTGADQPQHF. The bases read TGTGCCAGCACCCCTGGTGGGACAGGGGCCGATCAGCCCCAGCATTTT.